The 10 T cell receptor beta chains below all came from one sample that was sequenced in a study of T cell responses to AZD1222 COVID-19 vaccine. Some clones are missing from TCRdb's copy, which holds only in-frame ones; the method was immunoSEQ multiplex PCR. The repertoire holds 100,000 to 150,000 clones, with under 90% as singletons. The specimen comprised peripheral blood, sampled on day 0 of AZD1222 vaccination. The receptors derive from an adult in good health.

The rearrangement joins TRBV29-1 to TRBJ1-1, with 7 bases fitting TRBD1. Germline loops: CDR1 SQVTM, CDR2 ANQGSEA. CDR3 length: 14 amino acids. Unmatched junction bases numbered 3, after V lost 2 bases and J lost 0 bases. CDR3 nucleotide sequence: TGCAGCGTTGAACCGGGACAGCTGAACACTGAAGCTTTCTTT. It is translated as CSVEPGQLNTEAFF.

CDR3 coding DNA: TGCAGTGCTAGTCTAGCGGGGGTCACAGATACGCAGTATTTT. Residues: CSASLAGVTDTQYF. This chain uses TRBV20-1 with TRBJ2-3; 10 bases are shared with TRBD2. The CDR3 totals 14 residues. The trim removed 3 bases at V and 2 bases at J, leaving 2 bases unmatched. Germline loops: CDR1 DFQATT, CDR2 SNEGSKA (reference sequence).

The V gene is TRBV19, the J gene TRBJ1-2; possible D gene TRBD1, 5 bases. CDR3 length: 14 residues. V gave up 7 bases and J gave up 4 bases, with 16 bases separating them. The germline gives CDR1 LNHDA, CDR2 SQIVND (reference sequence). The CDR3, as DNA: TGTGCCAGTACCATCCCGGCCGGGGCCTATGGCTACACCTTC. It specifies CASTIPAGAYGYTF.

The chain links TRBV13 to TRBJ1-3, with no clear D. This CDR3 contains 12 residues. CDR1 is PRHDT, CDR2 FYEKMQ, per germline (reference sequence). Trimming cost V 5 bases and J 6 bases, with 8 bases left between them. The CDR3, as DNA: TGTGCCAGCAGCCAACCCGAAAACACCATATATTTT. Its protein is CASSQPENTIYF.

The chain recombines TRBV2 with TRBJ1-1; tentative D call: TRBD1 (5 bases). Germline CDR1 SNHLY, CDR2 FYNNEI. The CDR3 extends over 14 amino acids. Trimming took off 6 bases at V and 1 base at J, with 12 bases between the two ends. CDR3 region: CASSATGGNTEAFF. The CDR3 coding sequence is TGTGCCAGCAGCGCGACGGGGGGGAACACTGAAGCTTTCTTT.

The V call is TRBV6-2 or TRBV6-3, the J call TRBJ2-1; 9 nucleotides line up with TRBD2. The germline V gene encodes CDR1 MNHEY and CDR2 SVGEGT. The CDR3 consists of 14 residues. Trimming cost V 2 bases and J 9 bases; bases outside gene matches: 5. The CDR3 sequence is CASSYERGVREQFF. The DNA for the CDR3 is TGTGCCAGCAGTTACGAGCGGGGGGTCCGTGAGCAGTTCTTC.

About this clone itself: The junction differs from germline at one of its ends, possibly a read error. The rearrangement joins TRBV11-3 to TRBJ1-1, with a possible D match to TRBD1 (5 bases). In germline, CDR1 is SGHNT, CDR2 YENEEA. The CDR3 totals 14 residues. Here the CDR3 reads CASSLDRTNTEAFF. For the CDR3, the DNA is TGTGCCAGCAGCCTAGACAGAACGAACACTGAAGCTTTCTTT.

This chain uses TRBV12-3 or TRBV12-4 with TRBJ2-7; no clear D. The CDR3 runs to 13 residues. The V end lost 5 bases, the J end lost 2 bases, and 10 bases lay between the germline ends. CDR3 bases: TGTGCCAGCAGTCCCGGAGAACCCTACGAGCAGTACTTC. Translating it yields CASSPGEPYEQYF.

V is TRBV5-1 and J is TRBJ2-1; 8 positions agree with TRBD2. The germline CDR1 and CDR2 sequences are SGHRS and YFSETQ. The CDR3 is 15 residues long. The V gene end was trimmed by 1 base and the J gene end by 7 bases; junction bases not matched to a gene: 7. The chain's CDR3 is CASSLNGGVLNEQFF. The CDR3 DNA reads TGCGCCAGCAGCTTGAACGGGGGGGTCCTGAATGAGCAGTTCTTC.

The V call is TRBV27, the J call TRBJ1-2, with D tentatively TRBD1 (5 bases). This CDR3 is built from 13 residues. Deletions cut 6 bases from V and 5 bases from J, with 13 bases between. Germline loops: CDR1 MNHEY, CDR2 SMNVEV (reference sequence). DNA of the CDR3: TGTGCCAGCAGCCGGGACGGGCCTTATGGCTACACCTTC. Its translation: CASSRDGPYGYTF.